This is a list of T cell receptor beta chains from one sample in a study of blood T cell repertoires in COVID-19. Using immunoSEQ multiplex PCR, the repertoire was profiled, and TCRdb retains in-frame clones only, with some absent. This sample has tens of thousands of clones, with around 79% found just once. Input material: peripheral blood. These receptors were taken from a man between 65 and 85 years old with active or convalescent COVID-19. Both conserved end residues are part of each CDR3. Each record gives: V gene, D gene, J gene, clone size, CDR3 protein, CDR3 DNA. The D gene is left open where the match is weak. Some rows have no size entry. The others give once, few or many, or a class for an expanded clone.

TRBV18	NA	TRBJ2-2	NA	CASSPQGPNTGELFF	TGTGCCAGCTCACCCCAGGGCCCGAACACCGGGGAGCTGTTTTTT
TRBV10-3	NA	TRBJ2-1	few	CAISESGQPYNEQFF	TGTGCCATCAGTGAGTCTGGACAGCCCTACAATGAGCAGTTCTTC
TRBV5-1	NA	TRBJ1-2	NA	CASSRIGVDGYTF	TGCGCCAGCAGCCGGATCGGGGTGGATGGCTACACCTTC
TRBV7-7	TRBD2	TRBJ2-5	NA	CASSQTSGQETQYF	TGTGCTAGCAGCCAGACTAGCGGACAAGAGACCCAGTACTTC
TRBV4-1	TRBD1	TRBJ1-3	NA	CASSQATGASGNTIYF	TGCGCCAGCAGCCAAGCCACAGGGGCCTCTGGAAACACCATATATTTT
TRBV11-2	NA	TRBJ1-6	NA	CASSQGRNSPLHF	TGTGCCAGCAGTCAGGGAAGGAATTCACCCCTCCACTTT
TRBV6-5	NA	TRBJ1-5	once	CASSPGGYQPQHF	TGTGCCAGCAGTCCCGGTGGTTATCAGCCCCAGCATTTT
TRBV9	TRBD2	TRBJ2-2	once	CASSVGLAGGPGELFF	TGTGCCAGCAGCGTAGGACTAGCGGGGGGTCCCGGGGAGCTGTTTTTT
TRBV18	NA	TRBJ1-3	NA	CASSPDTQNTIYF	TGTGCCAGCTCACCGGACACGCAAAACACCATATATTTT
TRBV27	NA	TRBJ1-4	NA	CASSSEGRAATNEKLFF	TGTGCCAGCAGTTCCGAGGGGAGGGCTGCAACTAATGAAAAACTGTTTTTT
TRBV7-2	NA	TRBJ2-3	NA	CASSFSGLTDTQYF	TGTGCCAGCAGCTTCAGCGGGCTCACAGATACGCAGTATTTT
TRBV6-5	NA	TRBJ1-6	NA	CASSAAGVDNSPLHF	TGTGCCAGCAGCGCAGCAGGGGTGGATAATTCACCCCTCCACTTT
TRBV2	NA	TRBJ1-3	NA	CASMGSRSGNTIYF	TGTGCCAGCATGGGCAGCCGCTCTGGAAACACCATATATTTT
TRBV19	NA	TRBJ2-7	NA	CASSPGINYEQYF	TGTGCCAGTAGTCCGGGGATTAACTACGAGCAGTACTTC
TRBV3-1/TRBV3-2	TRBD1	TRBJ1-1	many	CASSQGTGGNTEAFF	TGTGCCAGCAGCCAAGGGACAGGGGGGAACACTGAAGCTTTCTTT
TRBV7-9	TRBD1	TRBJ1-2	once	CASSTGQGLYGYTF	TGTGCCAGCAGCACTGGACAGGGGCTATATGGCTACACCTTC